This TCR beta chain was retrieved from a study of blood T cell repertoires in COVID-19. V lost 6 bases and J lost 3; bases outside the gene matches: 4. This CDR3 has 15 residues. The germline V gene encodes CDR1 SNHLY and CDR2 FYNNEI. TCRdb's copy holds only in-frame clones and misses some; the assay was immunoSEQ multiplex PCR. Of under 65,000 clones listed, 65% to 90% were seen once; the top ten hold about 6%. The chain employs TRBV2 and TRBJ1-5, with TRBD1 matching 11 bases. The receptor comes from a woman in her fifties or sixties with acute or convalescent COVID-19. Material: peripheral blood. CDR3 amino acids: CASRPGQGDNQPQHF. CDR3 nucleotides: TGTGCCAGCAGACCGGGACAGGGGGACAATCAGCCCCAGCATTTT.